The source of this TCR beta chain is a study of blood T cell repertoires in COVID-19. Per the authors' pipeline: Nucleated cell number was recorded as an estimate derived from reference gene primer amplification. Clones were read by immunoSEQ multiplex PCR, and TCRdb kept only the in-frame ones, dropping some. Clonal size and the V and J genes are those of that table, whereas D and trimming came from the DNA. Seen here are 200,000 to 250,000 clones, 90% observed once, and the top ten hold 1.2%. Participants' reported clinical history set cohort assignment. Trimming took 4 bases from V and 3 from J; bases not matched to a gene: 4. Germline lookup yields CDR1 KGHDR and CDR2 SFDVKD. There are 15 residues in the CDR3.

This chain links TRBV24-1 with TRBJ2-2; TRBD1 aligns across 7 bases. Sequencing was performed on PBMCs or T cells enriched from blood (not recorded which). The source of this sequence is a man aged 25 to 45 who had recovered from COVID-19. The CDR3 reads CATSEATGYTGELFF. The CDR3 region has the DNA TGTGCCACCAGTGAGGCGACAGGGTACACCGGGGAGCTGTTTTTT.